This TCR beta chain was obtained from a study of T-cell reconstitution after alpha-beta-depleted transplantation in children listed by TCRdb under 2016. In terms of the full investigation: Using TCR repertoire profiling, the study followed T-cell immune reconstitution in a quantitative way in children after TCRalphabeta/CD19-depleted allogeneic hematopoietic cell transplantation.

Library construction relied on PCR. The instrument given in TCRdb is Illumina HiSeq 2500. To normalize quantification of the TCRbeta repertoire, the TCR libraries were built with molecular barcoding that relied on unique molecular identifiers. The public reads were quality trimmed at Q25 with fastp and then assembled into clones with MiXCR by TCRdb, keeping productive beta chains. Each record represents a unique CDR3 protein, reported with the most common genes and DNA among its rows. This sample gives 420,000 or so distinct CDR3 sequences in total; roughly 10% of them show up just once. The ten top clones hold roughly 6% of the sample. CDR1 and CDR2 are read off the germline V gene (reference sequence) as LNHDA and SQIVND. Inclusive of the bounding cysteine and phenylalanine, the CDR3 is 15 residues long. The read is trimmed to its CDR3 DNA, 45 bases read in frame from base 1. V and J are truncated by 6 bases and 0 bases respectively, leaving an intervening sequence of 12 bases.

This clonotype turned up a few times. Its antigen is currently not known. No much larger clone is present one base from it, and per-base qualities are unavailable. Here the sequenced sample was PBMCs from the stem cell graft donor, taken from the stem cell graft. The rearrangement joined TRBV19 to TRBJ1-5; a weak D assignment points to TRBD1 (5 bases agree). The clonotype originates from a human donor who donated a stem cell graft to a child with acute myeloid leukemia. The nucleotides read TGTGCCAGTAGCCTAAATGGGGCTAGCAATCAGCCCCAGCATTTT. It translates to CASSLNGASNQPQHF.